The T cell receptor (beta chain) under discussion was sequenced for a study of cytomegalovirus exposure and HLA in healthy donors. V was trimmed by 11 bases and J by 3 bases, leaving 20 bases between them. The germline V gene has CDR1 SNHLY and CDR2 FYNNEI. The CDR3 is made up of 14 amino acids. The PCR ran on 60 Vbeta and 13 Jbeta primers. Assay used: immunoSEQ multiplex PCR; TCRdb lists only in-frame clones, some missing. The profile shows about 130,000 clones, 60% to 80% of them singletons. The sequencing input was PBMCs. The receptor was isolated from a man aged 25-45 years in good health and CMV-seronegative. This chain uses TRBV2 with TRBJ2-7; a weak D match, TRBD1 (7 bases). The CDR3: CAGGTDQTNYEQYF. The DNA for the CDR3 is TGTGCCGGAGGGACAGACCAGACAAACTACGAGCAGTACTTC.